The next 2 T cell receptor beta chains were all read from a single sample in a study of identical twins. In TCRdb, the 5' RACE reads were re-called with MiXCR into one record per CDR3 protein. Among under 400,000 distinct CDR3 sequences listed, about 10% were seen once. The material sequenced was naive T cells sorted from blood. These receptor sequences come from a woman aged 45-65 years in good health.

The chain has TRBV11-2 and TRBJ2-2; D is ambiguous. Germline V CDR1 and CDR2: SGHAT, FQNNGV. V was shortened by 1 base and J by 4 bases, with 10 bases between the two germline ends. The CDR3 is 15 amino acids. CDR3 nucleotide sequence: TGTGCCAGCAGCTTAGGAGTGGACGGCACCGGGGAGCTGTTTTTT. Protein sequence: CASSLGVDGTGELFF. Full variable domain (outside the CDR3, taken from reference TRBV11-2 and TRBJ2-2): EAGVAQSPRYKIIEKRQSVAFWCNPISGHATLYWYQQILGQGPKLLIQFQNNGVVDDSQLPKDRFSAERLKGVDSTLKIQPAKLEDSAVYLCASSLGVDGTGELFFGEGSRLTVL.

The chain couples TRBV7-8 to TRBJ2-2; 9 bases align to TRBD2. The junction had 9 bases not matched to a gene; V was cut back by 5 bases and J by 8 bases. Germline V gives CDR1 SGHVS, CDR2 FQNEAQ. This CDR3 contains 15 residues. The CDR3 DNA reads TGTGCCAGCAGCGAGGGGTTAGCGGGAGAGGGGGAGCTGTTTTTT. Encoded protein: CASSEGLAGEGELFF.